Listed here is a single T cell receptor beta chain. Antigen: not known. This sample was taken from a study of cytomegalovirus exposure and HLA in healthy donors. Study background: Researchers found that about 82% of a few hundred genotyped donors fell within the Caucasian-associated ancestry cluster.

Trimming at V came to 4 bases and at J to 8 bases, leaving 9 bases not matched to a gene. Germline loops: CDR1 SGHRS, CDR2 YFSETQ. The CDR3 runs to 15 residues. Study-wide results and limits: In an earlier analysis, about 87% or about 30%: the productive usage of most TCR beta V segments. A later analysis reportedly identified an Asian-associated ancestry cluster as carrying fewer N-insertions than the 666-donor mean. Among the CMV-associated chains, a few were confirmed in vitro as specific for CMV antigens.

PCR was performed using 60 Vbeta and 13 Jbeta primers. The repertoire was sequenced with immunoSEQ multiplex PCR; TCRdb's copy has only in-frame clones and lacks some. This sample lists some 120,000 clones; its ten largest clones have 1.5% to 2%. Material for sequencing was PBMCs. The clonotype was recovered from a woman aged 60 to 75 in good health and CMV-seronegative. V is TRBV5-1 and J is TRBJ2-1; 10 nucleotides agree with TRBD1. CDR3 sequence: CASSPTTGGMDEQFF. The CDR3 region has the DNA TGCGCCAGCAGCCCAACGACAGGGGGCATGGATGAGCAGTTCTTC.